This TCR beta chain derives from a study of beta chain features in type 1 diabetes. The CDR3 extends over 15 amino acids. The germline gives CDR1 SGHTA, CDR2 FQGNSA. V was cut by 1 base and J by 6 bases, with 14 bases left in between. Study-wide points: Shorter templates might be favored by PCR, and equally so in patients and in controls.

Donors contributed one heparinised blood draw apiece, averaging roughly 0.12 L. To note about this clone: Its specificity is not known.

Sequenced material consisted of expressed TCRB transcripts (all of the isolated RNA was reverse transcribed). Profiling relied on immunoSEQ multiplex PCR, and the TCRdb table lists in-frame clones only, not all of them. Among some 180,000 clones listed, 10% to 15% were seen once. Material: central memory CD4+ T cells from blood. The genes are TRBV7-2 and TRBJ2-3; D is possibly TRBD1 (6 bases). This clonotype originated in a woman between 18 and 29 years old in good health. This chain's CDR3 is CASSLDQGTRDTQYF. In DNA form, the CDR3 reads TGTGCCAGCAGCTTAGATCAGGGGACAAGGGATACGCAGTATTTT. The variable domain in full, completed from reference TRBV7-2 and TRBJ2-3, reads GAGVSQSPSNKVTEKGKDVELRCDPISGHTALYWYRQSLGQGLEFLIYFQGNSAPDKSGLPSDRFSAERTGGSVSTLTIQRTQQEDSAVYLCASSLDQGTRDTQYFGPGTRLTVL.